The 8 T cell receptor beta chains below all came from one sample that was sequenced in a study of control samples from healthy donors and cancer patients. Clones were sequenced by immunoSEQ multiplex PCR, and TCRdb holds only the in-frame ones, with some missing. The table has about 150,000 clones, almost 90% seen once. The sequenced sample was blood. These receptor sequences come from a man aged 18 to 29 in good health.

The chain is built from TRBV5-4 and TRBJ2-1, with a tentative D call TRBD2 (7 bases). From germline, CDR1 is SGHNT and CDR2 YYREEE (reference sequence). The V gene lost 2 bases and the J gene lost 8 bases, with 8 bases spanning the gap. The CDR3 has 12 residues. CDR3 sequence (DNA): TGTGCCAGCAGCTTAGGGGGGGATGAGCAGTTCTTC. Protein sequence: CASSLGGDEQFF.

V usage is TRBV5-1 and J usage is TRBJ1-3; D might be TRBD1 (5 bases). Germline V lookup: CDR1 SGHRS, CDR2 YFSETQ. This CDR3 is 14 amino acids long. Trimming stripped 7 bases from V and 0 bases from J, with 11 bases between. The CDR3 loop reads CASLGGSSGNTIYF. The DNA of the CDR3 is TGCGCCAGCCTCGGGGGGTCCTCTGGAAACACCATATATTTT. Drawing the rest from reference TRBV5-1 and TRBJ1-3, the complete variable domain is KAGVTQTPRYLIKTRGQQVTLSCSPISGHRSVSWYQQTPGQGLQFLFEYFSETQRNKGNFPGRFSGRQFSNSRSEMNVSTLELGDSALYLCASLGGSSGNTIYFGEGSWLTVV.

The CDR3 DNA is TGCGCCAGCAGCCCATCGATGAGCTCCTACGAGCAGTACTTC. Protein sequence: CASSPSMSSYEQYF. The chain links TRBV4-1 to TRBJ2-7; D gene uncertain. From germline, CDR1 is MGHRA and CDR2 YSYEKL. The CDR3 contains 14 residues. Trimming cost V 4 bases and J 0 bases, with 10 bases left between them.

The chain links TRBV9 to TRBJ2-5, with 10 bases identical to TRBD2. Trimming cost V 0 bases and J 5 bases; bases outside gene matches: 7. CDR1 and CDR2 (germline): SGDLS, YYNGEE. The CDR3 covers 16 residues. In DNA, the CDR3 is TGTGCCAGCAGCGTAGCTCCTAGCGGGGGTGGGGAGACCCAGTACTTC. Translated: CASSVAPSGGGETQYF.

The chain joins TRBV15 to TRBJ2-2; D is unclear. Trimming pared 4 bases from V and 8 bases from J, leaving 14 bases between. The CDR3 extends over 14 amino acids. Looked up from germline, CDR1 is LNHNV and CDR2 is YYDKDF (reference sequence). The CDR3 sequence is CATSKRTQVGELFF. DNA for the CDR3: TGTGCCACCAGCAAAAGGACCCAAGTGGGGGAGCTGTTTTTT.

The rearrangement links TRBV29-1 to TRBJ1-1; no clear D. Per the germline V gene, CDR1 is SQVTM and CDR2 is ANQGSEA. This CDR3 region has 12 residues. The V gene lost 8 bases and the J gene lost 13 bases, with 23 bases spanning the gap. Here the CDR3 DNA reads TGCAGCATAACATTGGAGGGTGATTCGGATTTCTTT. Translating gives CSITLEGDSDFF.

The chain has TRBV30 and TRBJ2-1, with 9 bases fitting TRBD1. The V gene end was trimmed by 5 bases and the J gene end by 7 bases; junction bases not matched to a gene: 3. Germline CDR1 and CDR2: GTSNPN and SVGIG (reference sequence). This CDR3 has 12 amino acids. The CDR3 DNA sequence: TGTGCCTGGGACAGGGGGTGGAATGAGCAGTTCTTC. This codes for CAWDRGWNEQFF. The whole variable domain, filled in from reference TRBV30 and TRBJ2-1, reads SQTIHQWPATLVQPVGSPLSLECTVEGTSNPNLYWYRQAAGRGLQLLFYSVGIGQISSEVPQNLSASRPQDRQFILSSKKLLLSDSGFYLCAWDRGWNEQFFGPGTRLTVL.

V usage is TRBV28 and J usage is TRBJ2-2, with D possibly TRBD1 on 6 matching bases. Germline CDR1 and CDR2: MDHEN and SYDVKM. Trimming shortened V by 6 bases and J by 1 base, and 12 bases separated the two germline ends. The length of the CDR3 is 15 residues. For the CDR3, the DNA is TGTGCCAGCAGCCCGGTGGGACAGAACACCGGGGAGCTGTTTTTT. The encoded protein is CASSPVGQNTGELFF.